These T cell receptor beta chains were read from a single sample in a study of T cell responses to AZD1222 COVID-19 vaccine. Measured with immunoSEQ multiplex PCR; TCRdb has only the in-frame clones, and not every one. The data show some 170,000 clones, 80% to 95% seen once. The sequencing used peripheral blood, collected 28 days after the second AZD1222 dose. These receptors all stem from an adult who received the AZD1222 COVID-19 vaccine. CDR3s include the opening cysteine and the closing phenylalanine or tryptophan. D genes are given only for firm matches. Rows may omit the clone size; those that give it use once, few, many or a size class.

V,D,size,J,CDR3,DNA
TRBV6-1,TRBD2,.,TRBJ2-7,CASRSGLAGTYEQYF,TGTGCCAGCAGAAGCGGACTAGCGGGTACCTACGAGCAGTACTTC
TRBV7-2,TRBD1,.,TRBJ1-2,CASSFHTGGVYGYTF,TGTGCCAGCAGCTTTCATACAGGGGGGGTCTATGGCTACACCTTC
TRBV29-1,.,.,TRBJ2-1,CSVEDGAKRGHEQFF,TGCAGCGTTGAAGACGGGGCGAAGAGGGGCCATGAGCAGTTCTTC
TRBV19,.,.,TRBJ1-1,CASTAGQAFF,TGTGCCAGTACGGCGGGGCAAGCTTTCTTT
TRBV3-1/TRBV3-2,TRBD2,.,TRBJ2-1,CASSQAGLDHEQFF,TGTGCCAGCAGCCAAGCGGGACTAGATCATGAGCAGTTCTTC
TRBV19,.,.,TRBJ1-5,CASSIGGRGYQPQHF,TGTGCCAGTAGTATAGGGGGTCGGGGTTATCAGCCCCAGCATTTT
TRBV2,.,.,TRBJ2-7,CASSTQVEQYF,TGTGCCAGCAGTACCCAGGTCGAGCAGTACTTC
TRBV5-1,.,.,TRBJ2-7,CASSFQVGVGGGEQYF,TGCGCCAGCAGCTTCCAGGTGGGGGTTGGAGGAGGCGAGCAGTACTTC
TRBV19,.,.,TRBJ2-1,CASSPGVTYNEQFF,TGTGCCAGTAGTCCGGGGGTGACCTACAATGAGCAGTTCTTC
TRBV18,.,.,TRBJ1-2,CASSPSRENYGYTF,TGTGCCAGCTCACCTTCCAGGGAAAACTATGGCTACACCTTC
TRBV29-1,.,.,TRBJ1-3,CSVWTDSGNTIYF,TGCAGCGTTTGGACAGACTCTGGAAACACCATATATTTT
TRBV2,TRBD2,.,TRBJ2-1,CASSDWASGGDSLYNEQFF,TGTGCCAGCAGTGATTGGGCTAGCGGAGGGGACTCGCTTTACAATGAGCAGTTCTTC
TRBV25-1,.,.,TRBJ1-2,CASSPTGTDGYTF,TGTGCCAGCAGCCCTACAGGAACTGATGGCTACACCTTC
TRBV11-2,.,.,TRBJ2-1,CASSLVGRTLEQFF,TGTGCCAGCAGCTTAGTAGGGAGGACGCTTGAGCAGTTCTTC
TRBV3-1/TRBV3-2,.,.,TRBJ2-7,CASSQGRTGEQYF,TGTGCCAGCAGCCAAGGCAGGACGGGCGAGCAGTACTTC
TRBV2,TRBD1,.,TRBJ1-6,CASTGQGNSPLHF,TGTGCCAGCACTGGACAGGGTAATTCACCCCTCCACTTT
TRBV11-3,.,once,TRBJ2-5,CASSLSGAQETQYF,TGTGCCAGCAGCTTATCCGGGGCGCAAGAGACCCAGTACTTC
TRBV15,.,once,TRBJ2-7,CATSRVSPGYEQYF,TGTGCCACCAGCAGAGTATCCCCAGGCTACGAGCAGTACTTC
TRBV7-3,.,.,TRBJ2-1,CASSSRMSGRNEQFF,TGTGCCAGCAGCTCCCGAATGTCCGGTAGGAATGAGCAGTTCTTC
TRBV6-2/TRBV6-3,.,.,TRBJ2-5,CASSQTGPQYF,TGTGCCAGCAGTCAAACAGGTCCCCAGTACTTC
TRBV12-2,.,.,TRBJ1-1,CASRLDREEAFF,TGTGCAAGTCGCTTAGATAGGGAAGAAGCTTTCTTT
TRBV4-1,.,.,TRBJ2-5,CASSGPRVGETQYF,TGCGCCAGCAGCGGCCCTAGGGTGGGAGAGACCCAGTACTTC
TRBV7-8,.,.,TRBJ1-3,CASSLRPEVGGNTIYF,TGTGCCAGCAGCTTGCGGCCAGAGGTGGGCGGAAACACCATATATTTT